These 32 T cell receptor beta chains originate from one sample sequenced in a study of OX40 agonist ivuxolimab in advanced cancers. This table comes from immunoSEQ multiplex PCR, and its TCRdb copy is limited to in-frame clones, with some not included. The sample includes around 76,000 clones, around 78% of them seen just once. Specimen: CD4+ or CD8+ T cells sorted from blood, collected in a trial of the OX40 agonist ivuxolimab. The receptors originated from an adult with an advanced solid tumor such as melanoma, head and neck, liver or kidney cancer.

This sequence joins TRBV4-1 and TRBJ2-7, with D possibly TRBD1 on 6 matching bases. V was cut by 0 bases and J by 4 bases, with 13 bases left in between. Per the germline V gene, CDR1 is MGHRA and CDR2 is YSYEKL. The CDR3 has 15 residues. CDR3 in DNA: TGCGCCAGCAGCCAAGAGCCGGGGACACGTTACGAGCAGTACTTC. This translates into CASSQEPGTRYEQYF.

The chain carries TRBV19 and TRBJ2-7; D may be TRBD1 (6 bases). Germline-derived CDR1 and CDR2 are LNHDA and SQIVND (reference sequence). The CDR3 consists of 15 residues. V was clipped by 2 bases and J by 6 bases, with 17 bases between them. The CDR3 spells CASSIQFGTRSEQYF. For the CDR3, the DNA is TGTGCCAGTAGTATACAGTTCGGGACACGGAGCGAGCAGTACTTC. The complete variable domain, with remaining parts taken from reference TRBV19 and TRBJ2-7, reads DGGITQSPKYLFRKEGQNVTLSCEQNLNHDAMYWYRQDPGQGLRLIYYSQIVNDFQKGDIAEGYSVSREKKESFPLTVTSAQKNPTAFYLCASSIQFGTRSEQYFGPGTRLTVT.

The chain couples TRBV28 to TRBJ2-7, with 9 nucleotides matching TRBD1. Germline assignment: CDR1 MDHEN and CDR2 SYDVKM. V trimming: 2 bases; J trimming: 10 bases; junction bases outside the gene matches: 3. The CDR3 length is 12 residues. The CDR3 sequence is CASSLDTGGQYF. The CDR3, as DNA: TGTGCCAGCAGTTTAGATACAGGGGGCCAGTACTTC.

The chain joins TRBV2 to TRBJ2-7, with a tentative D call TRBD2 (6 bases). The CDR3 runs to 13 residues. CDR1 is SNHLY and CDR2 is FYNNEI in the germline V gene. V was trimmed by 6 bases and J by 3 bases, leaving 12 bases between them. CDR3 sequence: CASRGTGGYEQYF. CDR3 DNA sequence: TGTGCCAGCAGGGGGACTGGAGGCTACGAGCAGTACTTC. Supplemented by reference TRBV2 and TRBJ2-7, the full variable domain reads EPEVTQTPSHQVTQMGQEVILRCVPISNHLYFYWYRQILGQKVEFLVSFYNNEISEKSEIFDDQFSVERPDGSNFTLKIRSTKLEDSAMYFCASRGTGGYEQYFGPGTRLTVT.

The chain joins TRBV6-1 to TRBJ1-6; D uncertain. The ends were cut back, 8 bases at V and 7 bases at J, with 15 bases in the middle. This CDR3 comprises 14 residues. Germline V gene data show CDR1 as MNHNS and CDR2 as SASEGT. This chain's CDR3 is CASWAGSLNSPLHF. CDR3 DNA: TGTGCCAGCTGGGCCGGCAGCTTAAATTCACCCCTCCACTTT.

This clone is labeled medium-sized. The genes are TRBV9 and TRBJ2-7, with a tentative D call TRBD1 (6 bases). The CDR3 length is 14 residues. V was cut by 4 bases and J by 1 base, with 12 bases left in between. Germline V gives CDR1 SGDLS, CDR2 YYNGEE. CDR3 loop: CASSTRTDSYEQYF. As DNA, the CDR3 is TGTGCCAGCAGCACACGGACAGATTCCTACGAGCAGTACTTC.

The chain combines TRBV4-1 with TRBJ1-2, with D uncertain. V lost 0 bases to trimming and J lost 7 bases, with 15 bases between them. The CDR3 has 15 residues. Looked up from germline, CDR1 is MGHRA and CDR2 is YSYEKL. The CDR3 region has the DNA TGCGCCAGCAGCCAAGATCCCGGGAGACGGTCTGGCTACACCTTC. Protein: CASSQDPGRRSGYTF.

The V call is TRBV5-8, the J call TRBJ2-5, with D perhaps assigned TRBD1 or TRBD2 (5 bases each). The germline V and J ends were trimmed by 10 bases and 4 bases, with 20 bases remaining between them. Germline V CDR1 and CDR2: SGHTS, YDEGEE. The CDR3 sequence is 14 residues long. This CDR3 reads CAGAYAGARETQYF. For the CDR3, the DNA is TGTGCCGGAGCCTACGCCGGGGCAAGAGAGACCCAGTACTTC.

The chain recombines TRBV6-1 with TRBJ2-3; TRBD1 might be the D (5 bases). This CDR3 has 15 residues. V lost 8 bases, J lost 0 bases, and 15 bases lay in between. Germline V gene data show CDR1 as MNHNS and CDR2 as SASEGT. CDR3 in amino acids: CASPIETASTDTQYF. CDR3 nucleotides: TGTGCCAGCCCGATAGAGACAGCTAGCACAGATACGCAGTATTTT.

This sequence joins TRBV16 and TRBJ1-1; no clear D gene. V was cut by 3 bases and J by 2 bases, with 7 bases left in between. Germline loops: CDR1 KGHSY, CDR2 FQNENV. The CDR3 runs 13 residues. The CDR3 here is CASSQGHNTEAFF. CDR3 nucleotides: TGTGCCAGCAGCCAGGGTCACAACACTGAAGCTTTCTTT.

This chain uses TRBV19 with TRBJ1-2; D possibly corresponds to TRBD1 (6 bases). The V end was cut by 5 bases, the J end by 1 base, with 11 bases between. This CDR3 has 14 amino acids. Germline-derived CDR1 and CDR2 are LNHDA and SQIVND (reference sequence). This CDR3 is CASSPQGLNYGYTF. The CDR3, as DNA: TGTGCCAGTAGTCCACAGGGACTTAACTATGGCTACACCTTC.

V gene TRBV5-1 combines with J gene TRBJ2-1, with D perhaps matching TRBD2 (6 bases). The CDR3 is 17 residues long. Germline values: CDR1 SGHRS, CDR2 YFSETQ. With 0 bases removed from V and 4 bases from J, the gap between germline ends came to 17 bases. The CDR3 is CASSLGGGALRYNEQFF. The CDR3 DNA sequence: TGCGCCAGCAGCTTGGGTGGCGGGGCCTTACGATACAATGAGCAGTTCTTC. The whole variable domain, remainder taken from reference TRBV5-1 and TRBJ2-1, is KAGVTQTPRYLIKTRGQQVTLSCSPISGHRSVSWYQQTPGQGLQFLFEYFSETQRNKGNFPGRFSGRQFSNSRSEMNVSTLELGDSALYLCASSLGGGALRYNEQFFGPGTRLTVL.

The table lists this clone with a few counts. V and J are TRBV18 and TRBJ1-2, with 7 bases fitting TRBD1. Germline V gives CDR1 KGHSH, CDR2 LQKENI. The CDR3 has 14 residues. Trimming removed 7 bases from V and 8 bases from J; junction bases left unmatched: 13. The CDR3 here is CASYPGQAGVGYTF. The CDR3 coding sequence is TGTGCCAGCTATCCCGGACAGGCGGGGGTAGGCTACACCTTC.

The CDR3 here is CAITPGGRTTEAFF. CDR3 DNA: TGTGCCATCACCCCGGGGGGGCGGACCACTGAAGCTTTCTTT. The chain joins TRBV10-3 to TRBJ1-1, with a tentative D call TRBD1 (6 bases). Trimming left V 7 bases short and J 4 bases short, with 16 bases between. CDR3 length: 14 residues. Looked up from germline, CDR1 is ENHRY and CDR2 is SYGVKD.

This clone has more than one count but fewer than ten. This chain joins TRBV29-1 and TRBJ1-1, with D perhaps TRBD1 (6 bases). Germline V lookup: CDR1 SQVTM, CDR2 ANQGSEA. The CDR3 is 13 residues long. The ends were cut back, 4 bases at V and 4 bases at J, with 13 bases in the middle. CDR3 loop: CSVVGGTGTEAFF. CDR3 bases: TGCAGCGTTGTCGGGGGCACGGGCACTGAAGCTTTCTTT. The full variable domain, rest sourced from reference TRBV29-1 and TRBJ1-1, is SAVISQKPSRDICQRGTSLTIQCQVDSQVTMMFWYRQQPGQSLTLIATANQGSEATYESGFVIDKFPISRPNLTFSTLTVSNMSPEDSSIYLCSVVGGTGTEAFFGQGTRLTVV.

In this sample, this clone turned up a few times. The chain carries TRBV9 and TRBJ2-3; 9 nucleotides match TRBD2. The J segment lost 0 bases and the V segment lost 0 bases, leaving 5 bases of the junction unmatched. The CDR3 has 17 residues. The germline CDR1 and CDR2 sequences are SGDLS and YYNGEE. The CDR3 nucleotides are TGTGCCAGCAGCGTAGTCGCCAGCGGGGGGAGCACAGATACGCAGTATTTT. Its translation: CASSVVASGGSTDTQYF.

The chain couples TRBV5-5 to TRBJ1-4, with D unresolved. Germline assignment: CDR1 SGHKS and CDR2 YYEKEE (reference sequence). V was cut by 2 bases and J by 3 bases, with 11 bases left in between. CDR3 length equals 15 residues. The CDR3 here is CASSFLGKPNEKLFF. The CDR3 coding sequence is TGTGCCAGCAGCTTCTTGGGCAAGCCTAATGAAAAACTGTTTTTT. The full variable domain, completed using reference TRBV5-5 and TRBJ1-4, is DAGVTQSPTHLIKTRGQQVTLRCSPISGHKSVSWYQQVLGQGPQFIFQYYEKEERGRGNFPDRFSARQFPNYSSELNVNALLLGDSALYLCASSFLGKPNEKLFFGSGTQLSVL.

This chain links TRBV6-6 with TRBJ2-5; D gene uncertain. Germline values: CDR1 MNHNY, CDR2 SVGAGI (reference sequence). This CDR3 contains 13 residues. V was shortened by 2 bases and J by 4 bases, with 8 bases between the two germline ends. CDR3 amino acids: CASSYVSGETQYF. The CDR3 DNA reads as TGTGCCAGCAGTTACGTTTCCGGAGAGACCCAGTACTTC.

CDR3 sequence: CASSLTGGNTGELFF. For the CDR3, the DNA is TGTGCCAGCAGCTTAACGGGAGGGAACACCGGGGAGCTGTTTTTT. The J gene is TRBJ2-2, the V gene TRBV7-3; D perhaps matches TRBD2 (6 bases). Trimming cost V 0 bases and J 1 base, with 6 bases left between them. Germline V gene sequence: CDR1 SGHTA, CDR2 FQGTGA. The length of the CDR3 is 15 residues. The whole variable domain, filled in from reference TRBV7-3 and TRBJ2-2, reads GAGVSQTPSNKVTEKGKYVELRCDPISGHTALYWYRQSLGQGPEFLIYFQGTGAADDSGLPNDRFFAVRPEGSVSTLKIQRTERGDSAVYLCASSLTGGNTGELFFGEGSRLTVL.

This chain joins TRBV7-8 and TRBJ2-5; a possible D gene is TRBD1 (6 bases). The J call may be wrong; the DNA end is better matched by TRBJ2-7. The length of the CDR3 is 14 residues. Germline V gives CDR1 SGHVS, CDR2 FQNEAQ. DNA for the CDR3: TGTGCCAGCAGCCCTGGACAGCCTGGGTACGAGCAGTACTTC. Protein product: CASSPGQPGYEQYF.

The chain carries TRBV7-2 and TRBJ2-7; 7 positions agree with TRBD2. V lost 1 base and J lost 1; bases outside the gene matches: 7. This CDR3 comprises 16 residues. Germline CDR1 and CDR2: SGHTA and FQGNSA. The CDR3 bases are TGTGCCAGCAGCTTAGGTCGCGGGAGAGATTCCTACGAGCAGTACTTC. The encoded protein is CASSLGRGRDSYEQYF.

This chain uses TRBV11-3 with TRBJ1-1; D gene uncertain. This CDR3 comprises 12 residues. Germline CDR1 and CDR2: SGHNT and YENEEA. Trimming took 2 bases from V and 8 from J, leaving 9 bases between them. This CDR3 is CASSLSGEEAFF. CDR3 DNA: TGTGCCAGCAGCTTAAGCGGGGAGGAAGCTTTCTTT.

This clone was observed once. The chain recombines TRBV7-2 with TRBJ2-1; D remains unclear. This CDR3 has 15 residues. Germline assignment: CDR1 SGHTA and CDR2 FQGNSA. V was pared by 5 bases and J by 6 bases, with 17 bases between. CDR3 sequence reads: CASSQSTRMGNEQFF. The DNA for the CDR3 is TGTGCCAGCAGCCAGAGTACACGAATGGGCAATGAGCAGTTCTTC.

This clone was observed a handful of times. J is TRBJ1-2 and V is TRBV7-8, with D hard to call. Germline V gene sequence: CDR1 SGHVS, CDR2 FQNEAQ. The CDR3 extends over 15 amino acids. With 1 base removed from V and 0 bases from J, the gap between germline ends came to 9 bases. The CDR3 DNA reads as TGTGCCAGCAGCTTAGGACGGTGGGCTAACTATGGCTACACCTTC. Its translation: CASSLGRWANYGYTF.

The CDR3 region has the DNA TGTGCCAGCAGTTTTAGGCCCTGGTCACACCTCTCTGGGGCCAACGTCCTGACTTTC. Amino acids: CASSFRPWSHLSGANVLTF. This chain joins TRBV28 and TRBJ2-6; D not resolved. The CDR3 runs to 19 residues. Trimming stripped 3 bases from V and 0 bases from J, with 18 bases between. CDR1 is MDHEN, CDR2 SYDVKM, per germline.

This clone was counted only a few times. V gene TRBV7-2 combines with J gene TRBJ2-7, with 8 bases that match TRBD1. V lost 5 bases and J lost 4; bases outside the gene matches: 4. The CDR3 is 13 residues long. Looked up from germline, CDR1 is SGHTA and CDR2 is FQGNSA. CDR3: CASSRDRTYEQYF. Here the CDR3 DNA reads TGTGCCAGCAGCCGGGACAGGACTTACGAGCAGTACTTC.

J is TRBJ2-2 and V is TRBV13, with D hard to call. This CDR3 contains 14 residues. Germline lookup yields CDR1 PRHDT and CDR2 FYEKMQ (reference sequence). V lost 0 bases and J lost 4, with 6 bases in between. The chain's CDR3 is CASSLGQITGELFF. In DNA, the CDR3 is TGTGCCAGCAGCTTAGGGCAAATCACCGGGGAGCTGTTTTTT.

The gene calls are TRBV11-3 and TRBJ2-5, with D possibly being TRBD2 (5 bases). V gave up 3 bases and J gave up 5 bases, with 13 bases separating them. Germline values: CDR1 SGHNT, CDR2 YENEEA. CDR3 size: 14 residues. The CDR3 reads CASSLDSERETQYF. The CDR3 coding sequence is TGTGCCAGCAGCTTGGACTCAGAGAGGGAGACCCAGTACTTC.

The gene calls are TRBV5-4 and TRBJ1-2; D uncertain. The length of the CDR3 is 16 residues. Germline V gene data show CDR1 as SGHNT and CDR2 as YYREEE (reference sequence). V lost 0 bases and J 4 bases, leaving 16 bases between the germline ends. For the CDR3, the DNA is TGTGCCAGCAGCTTGGACGGTGCCACGGGGTTCTATGGCTACACCTTC. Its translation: CASSLDGATGFYGYTF.

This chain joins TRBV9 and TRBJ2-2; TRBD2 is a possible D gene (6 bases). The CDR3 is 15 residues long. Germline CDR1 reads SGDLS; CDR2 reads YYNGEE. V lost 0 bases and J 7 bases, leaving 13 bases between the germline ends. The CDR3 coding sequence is TGTGCCAGCAGCGTAGTGGTCGGGGGAGGCGGGGAGCTGTTTTTT. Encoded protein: CASSVVVGGGGELFF.

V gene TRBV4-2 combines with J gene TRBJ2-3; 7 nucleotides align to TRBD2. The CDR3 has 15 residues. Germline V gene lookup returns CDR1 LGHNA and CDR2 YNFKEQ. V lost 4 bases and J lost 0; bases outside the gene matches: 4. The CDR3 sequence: CASSRFSGSTDTQYF. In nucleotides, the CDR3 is TGTGCCAGCAGCCGATTTAGCGGGAGCACAGATACGCAGTATTTT.

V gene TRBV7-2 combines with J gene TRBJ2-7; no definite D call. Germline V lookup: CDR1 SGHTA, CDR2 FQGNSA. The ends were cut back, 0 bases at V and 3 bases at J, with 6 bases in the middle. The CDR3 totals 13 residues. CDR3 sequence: CASSLAHLYEQYF. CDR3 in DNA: TGTGCCAGCAGCTTAGCACATCTCTACGAGCAGTACTTC.